Listed below are T cell receptor beta chains from one sample, sequenced in a study of cytomegalovirus exposure and HLA in healthy donors. Profiled with immunoSEQ multiplex PCR; TCRdb holds only in-frame clones, not every one. This sample has 85,000 to 130,000 clones; approximately 76% occur once, and the top ten carry around 5%. The sample taken for sequencing was PBMCs. The receptors derive from a woman aged 18-30 years in good health and CMV-seropositive. The CDR3 runs from the conserved cysteine through the conserved F or W. Size tells how often a clone was seen (once, few, many) or the class of an expanded clone, and some rows leave it out.

v_call: TRBV30; j_call: TRBJ1-1; clone_size: .; cdr3_aa: CAWSVGAGGGRTEAFF
v_call: TRBV19; j_call: TRBJ1-5; clone_size: once; cdr3_aa: CASSPSALQPQHF
v_call: TRBV19; j_call: TRBJ1-5; clone_size: .; cdr3_aa: CASSIGSGRVGNQPQHF
v_call: TRBV13; j_call: TRBJ1-1; clone_size: few; cdr3_aa: CASSSRGIAVTEAFF
v_call: TRBV15; j_call: TRBJ2-3; clone_size: .; cdr3_aa: CATSSQRTGGPTDTQYF
v_call: TRBV27; j_call: TRBJ2-1; clone_size: few; cdr3_aa: CASSFSGRVGNEQFF
v_call: TRBV5-1; j_call: TRBJ1-6; clone_size: once; cdr3_aa: CASRDIQGGSPLHF
v_call: TRBV6-1; j_call: TRBJ2-7; clone_size: .; cdr3_aa: CASSVGTGDSYEQYF
v_call: TRBV7-9; j_call: TRBJ2-7; clone_size: .; cdr3_aa: CASSLMAGGSIFYEQYF
v_call: TRBV27; j_call: TRBJ2-2; clone_size: .; cdr3_aa: CASSWLADTGELFF
v_call: TRBV28; j_call: TRBJ2-5; clone_size: .; cdr3_aa: CASSFNSPQETQYF
v_call: TRBV25-1; j_call: TRBJ1-2; clone_size: .; cdr3_aa: CASSESQDYGYTF
v_call: TRBV21-1; j_call: TRBJ2-4; clone_size: .; cdr3_aa: CASSTGLAGTKNIQYF
v_call: TRBV29-1; j_call: TRBJ2-7; clone_size: .; cdr3_aa: CSVALGQGYEQYF
v_call: TRBV6-5; j_call: TRBJ1-1; clone_size: once; cdr3_aa: CASNYRGPRTEAFF
v_call: TRBV19; j_call: TRBJ2-1; clone_size: .; cdr3_aa: CATQLTGYNEQFF
v_call: TRBV18; j_call: TRBJ2-7; clone_size: once; cdr3_aa: CASSPASGGGSYEQYF
v_call: TRBV7-8; j_call: TRBJ1-1; clone_size: .; cdr3_aa: CASTQFEQGAFWPTEAFF
v_call: TRBV28; j_call: TRBJ2-1; clone_size: .; cdr3_aa: CASTLRGVNNEQFF